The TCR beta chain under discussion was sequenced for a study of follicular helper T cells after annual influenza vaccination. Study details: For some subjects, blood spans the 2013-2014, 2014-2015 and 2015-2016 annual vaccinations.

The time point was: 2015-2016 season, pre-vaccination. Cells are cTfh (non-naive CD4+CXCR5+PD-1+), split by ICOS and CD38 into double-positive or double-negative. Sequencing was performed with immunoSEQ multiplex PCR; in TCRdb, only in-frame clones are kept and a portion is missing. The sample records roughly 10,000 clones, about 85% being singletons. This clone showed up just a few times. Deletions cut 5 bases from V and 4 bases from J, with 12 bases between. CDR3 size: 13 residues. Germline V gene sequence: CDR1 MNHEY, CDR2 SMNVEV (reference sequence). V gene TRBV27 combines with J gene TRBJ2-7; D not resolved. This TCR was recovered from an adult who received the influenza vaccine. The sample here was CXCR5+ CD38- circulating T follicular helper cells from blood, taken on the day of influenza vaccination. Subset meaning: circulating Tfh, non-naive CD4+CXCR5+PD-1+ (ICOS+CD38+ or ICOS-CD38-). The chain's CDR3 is CASSPDRAYEQYF. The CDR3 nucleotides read TGTGCCAGCAGTCCTGACCGAGCATACGAGCAGTACTTC.